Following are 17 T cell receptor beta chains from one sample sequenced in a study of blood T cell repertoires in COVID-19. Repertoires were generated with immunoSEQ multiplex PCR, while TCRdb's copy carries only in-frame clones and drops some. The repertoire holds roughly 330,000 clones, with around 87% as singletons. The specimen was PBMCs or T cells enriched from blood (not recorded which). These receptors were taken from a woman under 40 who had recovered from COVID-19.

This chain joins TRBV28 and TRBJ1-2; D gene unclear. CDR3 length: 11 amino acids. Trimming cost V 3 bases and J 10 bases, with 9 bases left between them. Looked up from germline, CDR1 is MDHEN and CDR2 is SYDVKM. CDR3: CASSFTRDYTF. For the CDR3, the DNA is TGTGCCAGCAGTTTCACGCGGGACTACACCTTC.

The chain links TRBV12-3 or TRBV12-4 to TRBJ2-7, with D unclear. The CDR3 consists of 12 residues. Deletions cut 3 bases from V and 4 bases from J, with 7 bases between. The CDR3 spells CASSFTPYEQYF. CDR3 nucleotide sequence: TGTGCCAGCAGTTTTACTCCATACGAGCAGTACTTC.

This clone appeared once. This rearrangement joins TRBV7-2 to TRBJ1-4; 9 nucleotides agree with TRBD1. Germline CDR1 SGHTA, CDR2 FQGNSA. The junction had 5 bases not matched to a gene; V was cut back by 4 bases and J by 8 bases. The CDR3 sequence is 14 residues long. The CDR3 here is CASSYRGLGEKLFF. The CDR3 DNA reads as TGTGCCAGCAGCTACAGGGGGCTTGGAGAAAAACTGTTTTTT. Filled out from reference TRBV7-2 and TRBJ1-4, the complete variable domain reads GAGVSQSPSNKVTEKGKDVELRCDPISGHTALYWYRQSLGQGLEFLIYFQGNSAPDKSGLPSDRFSAERTGGSVSTLTIQRTQQEDSAVYLCASSYRGLGEKLFFGSGTQLSVL.

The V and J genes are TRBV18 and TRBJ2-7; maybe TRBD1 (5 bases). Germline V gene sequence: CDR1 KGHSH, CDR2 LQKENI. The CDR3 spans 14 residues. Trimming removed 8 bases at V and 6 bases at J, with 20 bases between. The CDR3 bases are TGTGCCAGCGGACCCATAGCAGGGAAGTCCGAGCAGTACTTC. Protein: CASGPIAGKSEQYF.

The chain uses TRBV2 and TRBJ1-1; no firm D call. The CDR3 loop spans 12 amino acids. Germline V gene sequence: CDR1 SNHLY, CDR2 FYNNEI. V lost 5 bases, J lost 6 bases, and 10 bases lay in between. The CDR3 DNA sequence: TGTGCCAGCAGTCTGAGTTCCGCTGAAGCTTTCTTT. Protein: CASSLSSAEAFF.

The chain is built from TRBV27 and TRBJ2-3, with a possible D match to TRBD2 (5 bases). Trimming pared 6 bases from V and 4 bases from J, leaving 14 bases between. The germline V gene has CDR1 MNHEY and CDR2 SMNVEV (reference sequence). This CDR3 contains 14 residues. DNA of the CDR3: TGTGCCAGCAGGACCCTACGGGAACCAGATACGCAGTATTTT. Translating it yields CASRTLREPDTQYF.

CDR3 nucleotides: TGTGCCAGCAGCGCACGGGACTCGGGAATGGGTGCGGATGAAAAACTGTTTTTT. Amino acids: CASSARDSGMGADEKLFF. The chain uses TRBV4-2 and TRBJ1-4; D may be TRBD1 (5 bases). Germline loops: CDR1 LGHNA, CDR2 YNFKEQ. The germline V and J ends were trimmed by 5 bases and 6 bases, with 25 bases remaining between them. The CDR3 has 18 amino acids.

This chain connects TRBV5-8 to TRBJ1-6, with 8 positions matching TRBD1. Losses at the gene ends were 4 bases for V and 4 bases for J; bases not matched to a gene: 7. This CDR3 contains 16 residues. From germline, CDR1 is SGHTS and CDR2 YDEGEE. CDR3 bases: TGTGCCAGCAGCGCCGGGACAGGAAGATATAATTCACCCCTCCACTTT. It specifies CASSAGTGRYNSPLHF.

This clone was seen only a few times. CDR3 amino acids: CASSSWTGGDEAFF. The CDR3 DNA is TGTGCCAGCAGTTCCTGGACAGGGGGTGATGAAGCTTTCTTT. V usage is TRBV28 and J usage is TRBJ1-1; 10 bases are a match to TRBD1. V dropped 4 bases and J dropped 7; count of bases not matched to a gene: 6. The germline V gene encodes CDR1 MDHEN and CDR2 SYDVKM. The CDR3 has 14 residues.

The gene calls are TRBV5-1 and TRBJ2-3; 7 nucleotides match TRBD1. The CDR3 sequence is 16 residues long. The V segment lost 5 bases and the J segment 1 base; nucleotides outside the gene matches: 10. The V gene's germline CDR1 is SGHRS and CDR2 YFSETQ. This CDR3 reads CASRPFPGTGTDTQYF. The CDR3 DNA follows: TGCGCCAGCAGACCATTTCCCGGGACAGGCACAGATACGCAGTATTTT.

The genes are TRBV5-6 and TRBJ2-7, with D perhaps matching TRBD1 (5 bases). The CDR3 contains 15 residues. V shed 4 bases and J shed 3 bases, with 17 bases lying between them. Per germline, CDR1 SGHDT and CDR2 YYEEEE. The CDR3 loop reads CASSPDGAGVYEQYF. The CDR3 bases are TGTGCCAGCAGCCCGGATGGGGCTGGGGTCTACGAGCAGTACTTC.

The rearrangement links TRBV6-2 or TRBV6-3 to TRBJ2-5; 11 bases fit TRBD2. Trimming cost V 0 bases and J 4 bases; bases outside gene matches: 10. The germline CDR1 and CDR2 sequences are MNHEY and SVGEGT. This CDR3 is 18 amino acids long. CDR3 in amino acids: CASSYSLSVAGGRETQYF. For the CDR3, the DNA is TGTGCCAGCAGTTACTCTCTCTCGGTAGCGGGGGGGCGAGAGACCCAGTACTTC.

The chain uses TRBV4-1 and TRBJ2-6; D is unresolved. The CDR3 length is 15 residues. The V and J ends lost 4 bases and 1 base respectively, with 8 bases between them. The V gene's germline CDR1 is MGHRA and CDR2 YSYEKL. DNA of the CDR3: TGCGCCAGCAGCCCGACGGAGTCTGGGGCCAACGTCCTGACTTTC. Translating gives CASSPTESGANVLTF.

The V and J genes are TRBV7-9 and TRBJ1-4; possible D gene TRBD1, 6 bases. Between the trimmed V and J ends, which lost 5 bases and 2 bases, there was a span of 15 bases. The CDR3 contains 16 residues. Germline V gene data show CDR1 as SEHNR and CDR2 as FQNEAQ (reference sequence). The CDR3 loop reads CASSPTTGLTNEKLFF. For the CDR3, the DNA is TGTGCCAGCAGCCCGACGACAGGTCTTACTAATGAAAAACTGTTTTTT. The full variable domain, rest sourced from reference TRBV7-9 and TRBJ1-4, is DTGVSQNPRHKITKRGQNVTFRCDPISEHNRLYWYRQTLGQGPEFLTYFQNEAQLEKSRLLSDRFSAERPKGSFSTLEIQRTEQGDSAMYLCASSPTTGLTNEKLFFGSGTQLSVL.

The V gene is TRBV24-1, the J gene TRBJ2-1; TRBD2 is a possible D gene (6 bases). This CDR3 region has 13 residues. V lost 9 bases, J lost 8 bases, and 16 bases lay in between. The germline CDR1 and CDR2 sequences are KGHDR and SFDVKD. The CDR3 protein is CATSDYYIDEQFF. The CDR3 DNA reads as TGTGCCACCTCGGACTATTATATAGATGAGCAGTTCTTC.

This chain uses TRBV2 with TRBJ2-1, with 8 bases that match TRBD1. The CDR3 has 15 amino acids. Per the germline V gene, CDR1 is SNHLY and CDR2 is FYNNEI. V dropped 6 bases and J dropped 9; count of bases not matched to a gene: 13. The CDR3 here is CASSYGQGSGSEQFF. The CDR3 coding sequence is TGTGCCAGCAGCTATGGACAGGGAAGTGGTAGTGAGCAGTTCTTC.

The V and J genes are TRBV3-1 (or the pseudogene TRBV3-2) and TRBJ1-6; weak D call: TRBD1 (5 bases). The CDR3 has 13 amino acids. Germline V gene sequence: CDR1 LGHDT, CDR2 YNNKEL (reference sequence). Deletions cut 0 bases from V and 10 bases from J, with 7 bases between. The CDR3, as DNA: TGTGCCAGCAGCCAAGATCGGGGGTCACCCCTCCACTTT. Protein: CASSQDRGSPLHF.